Listed here are 14 T cell receptor beta chains from one sample, sequenced in a study of CD8 T cells in ankylosing spondylitis. Study findings and constraints: Ankylosing spondylitis blood appeared to carry a characteristic TCR beta motif of roughly eight highly homologous variants.

From the 5' RACE reads, TCRdb called clonotypes with MiXCR, one entry per CDR3 protein. The table shows fewer than 650,000 distinct CDR3 sequences, with approximately 12% occurring only once. Which antigens these TCRs recognize remains unknown. Sequenced input: blood, either unsorted or a sorted T cell fraction (not recorded which). These receptors originate from a male donor with ankylosing spondylitis.

This clonotype has a count of ten or more. This chain uses TRBV24-1 with TRBJ1-5; the D gene is possibly TRBD1 (5 bases). The CDR3 is 15 amino acids. Trimming removed 5 bases from V and 4 bases from J, with 14 bases in between. Germline CDR1 KGHDR, CDR2 SFDVKD. CDR3 sequence reads: CATSGTGGGNQPQHF. In nucleotides, the CDR3 is TGTGCCACCAGTGGGACCGGGGGTGGGAATCAGCCCCAGCATTTT.

The J gene is TRBJ2-1, the V gene TRBV10-3, with a possible D match to TRBD1 (6 bases). The CDR3 covers 14 residues. CDR1 is ENHRY, CDR2 SYGVKD, per germline. Trimming took off 2 bases at V and 6 bases at J, with 11 bases between the two ends. CDR3 coding DNA: TGTGCCATCAGTGAGCCGGACAGATTCAATGAGCAGTTCTTC. This gives the protein CAISEPDRFNEQFF.

This chain links TRBV12-3 or TRBV12-4 with TRBJ1-6; possible D gene TRBD1, 6 bases. This CDR3 region has 13 residues. V lost 7 bases, J lost 10 bases, and 14 bases lay in between. The CDR3: CASTAQGNSPLHF. CDR3 coding DNA: TGTGCCAGCACCGCCCAGGGGAACTCACCCCTCCACTTT.

This clonotype was counted a few times. A read error may produce the germline difference seen at one junction end. The chain joins TRBV20-1 to TRBJ2-1; 7 bases are shared with TRBD2. Germline CDR1 and CDR2: DFQATT and SNEGSKA (reference sequence). The CDR3 consists of 11 residues. In DNA form, the CDR3 reads TGCAGTGCTGGAGAGGGAGGGGAGCAGTTCTTC. Its translation: CSAGEGGEQFF.

This chain connects TRBV7-9 to TRBJ1-3, with D perhaps matching TRBD1 (6 bases). This CDR3 is 15 amino acids long. Trimming took off 5 bases at V and 0 bases at J, with 11 bases between the two ends. In germline, CDR1 is SEHNR, CDR2 FQNEAQ (reference sequence). CDR3 nucleotide sequence: TGTGCCAGCAGCCGGGACACCTACTCTGGAAACACCATATATTTT. It translates to CASSRDTYSGNTIYF.

This clonotype was seen a handful of times. The V call is TRBV24-1, the J call TRBJ2-2; no clear D gene. Trimming cost V 0 bases and J 0 bases, with 7 bases left between them. CDR3 length equals 16 residues. Germline CDR1 KGHDR, CDR2 SFDVKD. CDR3 region: CATSDLSGANTGELFF. In nucleotides, the CDR3 is TGTGCCACCAGTGATTTGTCAGGCGCGAACACCGGGGAGCTGTTTTTT.

This clonotype was observed at least ten times. This chain uses TRBV7-9 with TRBJ1-1; 9 nucleotides agree with TRBD1. Germline V CDR1 and CDR2: SEHNR, FQNEAQ (reference sequence). The CDR3 totals 14 residues. V was clipped by 3 bases and J by 5 bases; unmatched bases: 4. CDR3 DNA: TGTGCCAGCAGCTTGGGACAGGGAGAGACTGAAGCTTTCTTT. The encoded protein is CASSLGQGETEAFF.

CDR3 sequence: CASSGLINIQYF. The DNA for the CDR3 is TGTGCCAGCAGTGGATTAATAAACATTCAGTACTTC. The rearrangement uses TRBV6-2 or TRBV6-3 and TRBJ2-4; D is uncertain. Trimming cost V 5 bases and J 6 bases, with 8 bases left between them. CDR1 and CDR2 (germline): MNHEY, SVGEGT. CDR3 length: 12 amino acids.

The chain employs TRBV10-2 and TRBJ2-5, with 8 nucleotides matching TRBD1. The CDR3 has 14 residues. Germline V CDR1 and CDR2: WSHSY, SAAADI. The junction had 6 bases not matched to a gene; V was cut back by 3 bases and J by 6 bases. In nucleotides, the CDR3 is TGCGCCAGCAGTGAATGGACAGGGCCGCAGACCCAGTACTTC. Amino acids: CASSEWTGPQTQYF.

The chain carries TRBV2 and TRBJ1-5; D unresolved. Deletions cut 3 bases from V and 8 bases from J, with 17 bases between. The V gene's germline CDR1 is SNHLY and CDR2 FYNNEI. The CDR3 has 15 amino acids. The CDR3 DNA reads as TGTGCCAGCAGTGACGCGCCTTTCGAGTCGGAGCCCCAGCATTTT. It codes for CASSDAPFESEPQHF.

V is TRBV15 and J is TRBJ2-2, with D maybe TRBD2 (6 bases). The CDR3 is 15 residues long. Germline V gene lookup returns CDR1 LNHNV and CDR2 YYDKDF (reference sequence). The germline V and J ends were trimmed by 1 base and 1 base, with 7 bases remaining between them. The CDR3 nucleotides are TGTGCCACCAGCAGAGGGGACTGGAACACCGGGGAGCTGTTTTTT. It codes for CATSRGDWNTGELFF.

The chain has TRBV12-3 or TRBV12-4 and TRBJ1-5, with TRBD1 identical over 7 bases. V lost 4 bases and J lost 5; bases outside the gene matches: 5. This CDR3 has 14 amino acids. The CDR3 bases are TGTGCCAGCAGTTCGAGGACAGGCCATCAGCCCCAGCATTTT. Protein sequence: CASSSRTGHQPQHF.

This clonotype showed up just a few times. V gene TRBV20-1 combines with J gene TRBJ2-1; 11 bases align to TRBD2. Germline trimming cut 0 bases from V and 9 bases from J; bases unmatched to any gene: 7. This CDR3 region has 15 residues. Germline V gene sequence: CDR1 DFQATT, CDR2 SNEGSKA (reference sequence). The CDR3 sequence is CSARDSLAGGFEQFF. Here the CDR3 DNA reads TGCAGTGCTAGAGATTCCCTAGCGGGAGGTTTTGAGCAGTTCTTC.

This clonotype showed up just a few times. The chain joins TRBV20-1 to TRBJ2-1; TRBD2 aligns across 10 bases. The CDR3 spans 15 residues. V gave up 5 bases and J gave up 2 bases; unmatched junction bases: 6. The V gene's germline CDR1 is DFQATT and CDR2 SNEGSKA (reference sequence). The CDR3 protein is CSAQTGLAAYNEQFF. The CDR3, as DNA: TGCAGTGCTCAAACCGGACTAGCGGCCTACAATGAGCAGTTCTTC.